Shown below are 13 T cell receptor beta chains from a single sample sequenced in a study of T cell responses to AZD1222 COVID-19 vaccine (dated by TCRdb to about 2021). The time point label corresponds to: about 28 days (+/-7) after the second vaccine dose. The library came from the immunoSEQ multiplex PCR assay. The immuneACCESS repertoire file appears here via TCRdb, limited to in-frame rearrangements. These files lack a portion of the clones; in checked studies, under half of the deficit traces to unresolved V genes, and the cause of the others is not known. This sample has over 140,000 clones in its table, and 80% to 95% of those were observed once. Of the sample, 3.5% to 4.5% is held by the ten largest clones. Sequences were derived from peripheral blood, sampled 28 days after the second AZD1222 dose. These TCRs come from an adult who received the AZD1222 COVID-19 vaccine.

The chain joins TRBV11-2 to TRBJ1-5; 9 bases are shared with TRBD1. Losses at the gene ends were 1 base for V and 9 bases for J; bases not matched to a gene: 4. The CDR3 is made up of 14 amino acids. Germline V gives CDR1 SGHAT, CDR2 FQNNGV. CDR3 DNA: TGTGCCAGCAGCTTAGCGGGACAGGGATGGCCCCAGCATTTT. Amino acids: CASSLAGQGWPQHF.

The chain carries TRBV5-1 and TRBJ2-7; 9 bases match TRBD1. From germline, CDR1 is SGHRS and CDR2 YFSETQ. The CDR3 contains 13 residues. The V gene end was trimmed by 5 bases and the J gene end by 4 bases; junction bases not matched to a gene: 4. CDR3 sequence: CASRRQGGYEQYF. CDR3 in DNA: TGCGCCAGCAGAAGACAGGGGGGGTACGAGCAGTACTTC.

The CDR3 coding sequence is TGTGCCAGCAGTTACTCGAAGGGGGCTGGCTATGGCTACACCTTC. Translated: CASSYSKGAGYGYTF. The rearrangement uses TRBV6-2 or TRBV6-3 and TRBJ1-2; 7 nucleotides align to TRBD1. The junction had 5 bases not matched to a gene; V was cut back by 0 bases and J by 4 bases. The germline V gene encodes CDR1 MNHEY and CDR2 SVGEGT. The CDR3 has 15 amino acids.

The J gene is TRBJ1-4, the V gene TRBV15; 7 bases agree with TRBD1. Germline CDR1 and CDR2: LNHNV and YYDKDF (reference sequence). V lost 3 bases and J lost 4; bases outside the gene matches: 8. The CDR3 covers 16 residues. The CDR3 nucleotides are TGTGCCACCAGCAGCCTTAGGGGGCGAGATAATGAAAAACTGTTTTTT. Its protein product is CATSSLRGRDNEKLFF.

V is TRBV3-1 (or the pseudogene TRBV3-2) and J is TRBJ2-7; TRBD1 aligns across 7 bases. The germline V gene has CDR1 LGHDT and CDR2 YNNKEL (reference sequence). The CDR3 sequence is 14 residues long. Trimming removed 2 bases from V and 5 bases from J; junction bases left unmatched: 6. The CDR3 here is CASSQMTGSHEQYF. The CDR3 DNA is TGTGCCAGCAGCCAAATGACAGGGAGCCACGAGCAGTACTTC.

CDR3 protein: CASSPTRTSPGYTF. The CDR3 coding sequence is TGTGCCAGCAGTCCCACTCGGACGTCTCCCGGCTACACCTTC. The gene calls are TRBV28 and TRBJ1-2; D uncertain. CDR1 and CDR2 (germline): MDHEN, SYDVKM. The V and J ends lost 5 bases and 8 bases respectively, with 18 bases between them. The CDR3 is 14 amino acids.

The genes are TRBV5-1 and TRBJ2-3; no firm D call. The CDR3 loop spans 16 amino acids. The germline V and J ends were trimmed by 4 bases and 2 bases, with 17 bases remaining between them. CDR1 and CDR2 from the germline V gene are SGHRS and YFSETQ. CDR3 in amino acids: CASSLEGDQNTDTQYF. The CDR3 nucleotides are TGCGCCAGCAGCCTCGAAGGAGACCAAAACACAGATACGCAGTATTTT. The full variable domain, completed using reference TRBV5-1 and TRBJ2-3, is KAGVTQTPRYLIKTRGQQVTLSCSPISGHRSVSWYQQTPGQGLQFLFEYFSETQRNKGNFPGRFSGRQFSNSRSEMNVSTLELGDSALYLCASSLEGDQNTDTQYFGPGTRLTVL.

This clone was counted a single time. This chain's CDR3 is CASSFEAGKGSNQPQHF. The CDR3 DNA sequence: TGTGCCAGCAGTTTTGAAGCAGGGAAAGGGAGCAATCAGCCCCAGCATTTT. The chain links TRBV28 to TRBJ1-5, with D perhaps TRBD1 (5 bases). CDR1 MDHEN and CDR2 SYDVKM come from the germline V gene. Trimming cost V 3 bases and J 1 base, with 16 bases left between them. The CDR3 is 17 residues long.

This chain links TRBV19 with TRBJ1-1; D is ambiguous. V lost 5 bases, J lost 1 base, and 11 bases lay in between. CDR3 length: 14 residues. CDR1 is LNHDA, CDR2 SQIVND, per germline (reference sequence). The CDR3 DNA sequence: TGTGCCAGTAGTCCCCGGAGGGAGAACACTGAAGCTTTCTTT. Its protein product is CASSPRRENTEAFF.

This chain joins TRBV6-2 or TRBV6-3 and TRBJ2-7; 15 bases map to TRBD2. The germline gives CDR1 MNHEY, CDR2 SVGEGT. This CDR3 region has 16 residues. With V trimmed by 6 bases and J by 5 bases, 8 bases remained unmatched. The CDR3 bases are TGTGCCAGCAGCTATACGGGACTAGCGGGAGGAGACGAGCAGTACTTC. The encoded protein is CASSYTGLAGGDEQYF.

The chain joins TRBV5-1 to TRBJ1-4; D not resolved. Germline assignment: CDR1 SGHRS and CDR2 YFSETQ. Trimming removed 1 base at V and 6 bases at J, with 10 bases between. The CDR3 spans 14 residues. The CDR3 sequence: CASSLLTVDEKLFF. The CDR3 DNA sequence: TGCGCCAGCAGCTTGTTAACAGTGGATGAAAAACTGTTTTTT.

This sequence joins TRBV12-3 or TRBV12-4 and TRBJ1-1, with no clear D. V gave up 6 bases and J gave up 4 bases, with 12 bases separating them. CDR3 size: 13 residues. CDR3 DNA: TGTGCCAGCAGCCCTAGTTGGTCCACTGAAGCTTTCTTT. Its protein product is CASSPSWSTEAFF.

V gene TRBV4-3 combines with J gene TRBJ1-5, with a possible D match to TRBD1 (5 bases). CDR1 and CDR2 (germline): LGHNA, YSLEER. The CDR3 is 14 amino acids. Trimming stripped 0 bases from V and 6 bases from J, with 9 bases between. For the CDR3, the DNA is TGCGCCAGCAGCCAAGAGGAGGGGCTTCAGCCCCAGCATTTT. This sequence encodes CASSQEEGLQPQHF.